The 29 T cell receptor beta chains below were found in one sample sequenced in a study of control samples from healthy donors and cancer patients. Using immunoSEQ multiplex PCR, the repertoire was profiled, and TCRdb retains in-frame clones only, with some absent. The profile shows more than 85,000 clones, around 89% of them singletons. Specimen: blood. The receptors were gathered from a woman in her forties or fifties in good health.

The rearrangement joins TRBV7-9 to TRBJ1-6, with 9 positions matching TRBD1. Losses at the gene ends were 4 bases for V and 10 bases for J; bases not matched to a gene: 5. The CDR3 consists of 14 residues. From germline, CDR1 is SEHNR and CDR2 FQNEAQ (reference sequence). The CDR3 reads CASSWTGVESPLHF. CDR3 nucleotides: TGTGCCAGCAGCTGGACAGGGGTGGAATCACCCCTCCACTTT. Full variable domain (missing parts from reference TRBV7-9 and TRBJ1-6): DTGVSQNPRHKITKRGQNVTFRCDPISEHNRLYWYRQTLGQGPEFLTYFQNEAQLEKSRLLSDRFSAERPKGSFSTLEIQRTEQGDSAMYLCASSWTGVESPLHFGNGTRLTVT.

V and J are TRBV20-1 and TRBJ2-1; no clear D gene. The germline CDR1 and CDR2 sequences are DFQATT and SNEGSKA (reference sequence). The CDR3 totals 11 residues. V dropped 6 bases and J dropped 7 bases, with 10 bases sitting between them. The CDR3 region has the DNA TGCAGTGCAGTCCGTAGGAATGAGCAGTTCTTC. This sequence encodes CSAVRRNEQFF.

The rearrangement links TRBV7-2 to TRBJ2-5, with D perhaps matching TRBD2 (6 bases). The CDR3 covers 15 residues. The germline gives CDR1 SGHTA, CDR2 FQGNSA. The V gene lost 2 bases and the J gene lost 2 bases, with 12 bases spanning the gap. The CDR3 spells CASSLQGLQQETQYF. The DNA of the CDR3 is TGTGCCAGCAGCTTACAGGGACTGCAACAAGAGACCCAGTACTTC. Based on the CDR3 plus reference TRBV7-2 and TRBJ2-5, the full variable domain is GAGVSQSPSNKVTEKGKDVELRCDPISGHTALYWYRQSLGQGLEFLIYFQGNSAPDKSGLPSDRFSAERTGGSVSTLTIQRTQQEDSAVYLCASSLQGLQQETQYFGPGTRLLVL.

The chain carries TRBV27 and TRBJ2-1, with 8 nucleotides matching TRBD1. V lost 11 bases, J lost 8 bases, and 5 bases stayed unmatched. The CDR3 length is 11 residues. CDR1 is MNHEY and CDR2 is SMNVEV in the germline V gene (reference sequence). The CDR3 sequence is CASTDRDEQFF. In DNA form, the CDR3 reads TGTGCCTCCACGGACAGGGATGAGCAGTTCTTC.

The V and J genes are TRBV7-2 and TRBJ2-7; 7 bases are a match to TRBD1. Germline V CDR1 and CDR2: SGHTA, FQGNSA. V gave up 3 bases and J gave up 1 base; unmatched junction bases: 3. The CDR3 consists of 14 residues. CDR3 in DNA: TGTGCCAGCAGCTTTACAGGGGTTTCCTACGAGCAGTACTTC. As protein: CASSFTGVSYEQYF.

DNA of the CDR3: TGTGCCAGCAGTGATATGCGAGCGGGAGGACAAGAGACCCAGTACTTC. Its protein is CASSDMRAGGQETQYF. The rearrangement links TRBV7-2 to TRBJ2-5, with TRBD2 matching 9 bases. The germline V gene has CDR1 SGHTA and CDR2 FQGNSA. The CDR3 has 16 residues. Unmatched junction bases numbered 10, after V lost 6 bases and J lost 2 bases. The entire variable domain, with the rest obtained from reference TRBV7-2 and TRBJ2-5, is as follows: GAGVSQSPSNKVTEKGKDVELRCDPISGHTALYWYRQSLGQGLEFLIYFQGNSAPDKSGLPSDRFSAERTGGSVSTLTIQRTQQEDSAVYLCASSDMRAGGQETQYFGPGTRLLVL.

This rearrangement joins TRBV2 to TRBJ1-6; D is possibly TRBD1 (5 bases). Trimming removed 7 bases at V and 0 bases at J, with 16 bases between. CDR1 is SNHLY and CDR2 is FYNNEI in the germline V gene. CDR3 size: 17 residues. The CDR3 is CASIGDTGSSYNSPLHF. CDR3 nucleotides: TGTGCCAGCATAGGAGACACAGGAAGCTCCTATAATTCACCCCTCCACTTT.

The J gene is TRBJ1-2, the V gene TRBV25-1, with D perhaps matching TRBD1 (5 bases). This CDR3 comprises 13 residues. Trimming pared 2 bases from V and 4 bases from J, leaving 8 bases between. Germline loops: CDR1 MGHDK, CDR2 SYGVNS. The DNA for the CDR3 is TGTGCCAGCAGTGAAAGGGGAACCTATGGCTACACCTTC. Its protein product is CASSERGTYGYTF.

The V gene is TRBV4-1, the J gene TRBJ2-7; no reliable D call. V lost 3 bases to trimming and J lost 3 bases, with 15 bases between them. The CDR3 sequence is 15 residues long. The germline V gene has CDR1 MGHRA and CDR2 YSYEKL. The CDR3 region is CASSQAKGTNYEQYF. The CDR3 DNA reads as TGCGCCAGCAGCCAGGCAAAGGGAACGAACTACGAGCAGTACTTC.

The chain has TRBV6-2 or TRBV6-3 and TRBJ2-6, with no clear D. The CDR3 covers 14 residues. V lost 0 bases to trimming and J lost 0 bases, with 0 bases between them. Germline CDR1 reads MNHEY; CDR2 reads SVGEGT. In nucleotides, the CDR3 is TGTGCCAGCAGTTACTCCTCTGGGGCCAACGTCCTGACTTTC. Its translation is CASSYSSGANVLTF.

The sample holds a few counts of this clone. This sequence joins TRBV7-6 and TRBJ1-5; D gene uncertain. Trimming took 5 bases from V and 4 from J, leaving 9 bases between them. The V gene's germline CDR1 is SGHVS and CDR2 FNYEAQ. This CDR3 is built from 13 residues. The CDR3 DNA reads as TGTGCCAGCAGCCTCAGTAGGAATCAGCCCCAGCATTTT. It yields the protein CASSLSRNQPQHF. Using reference TRBV7-6 and TRBJ1-5 for the parts outside the CDR3, the full variable domain is GAGVSQSPRYKVTKRGQDVALRCDPISGHVSLYWYRQALGQGPEFLTYFNYEAQQDKSGLPNDRFSAERPEGSISTLTIQRTEQRDSAMYRCASSLSRNQPQHFGDGTRLSIL.

The V call is TRBV7-8, the J call TRBJ1-2; 9 nucleotides line up with TRBD1. Germline CDR1 SGHVS, CDR2 FQNEAQ. J was trimmed by 3 bases and V by 4 bases; bases with no gene match: 3. The CDR3 sequence is 14 residues long. The CDR3 region has the DNA TGTGCCAGCAGCTCCCGGGACAGGGACTATGGCTACACCTTC. Its translation: CASSSRDRDYGYTF.

The chain joins TRBV27 to TRBJ1-1; no firm D call. Trimming took off 5 bases at V and 1 base at J, with 11 bases between the two ends. CDR3 size: 14 residues. Germline CDR1 reads MNHEY; CDR2 reads SMNVEV (reference sequence). This CDR3 is CASSPRGGNTEAFF. CDR3 sequence (DNA): TGTGCCAGCAGTCCCCGGGGAGGGAACACTGAAGCTTTCTTT.

In DNA, the CDR3 is TGTGCCAGCAGCTTGGATCGGGTGGATACGCAGTATTTT. This sequence encodes CASSLDRVDTQYF. The chain employs TRBV5-4 and TRBJ2-3; no clear D gene. The V and J ends lost 0 bases and 6 bases respectively, with 8 bases between them. Looked up from germline, CDR1 is SGHNT and CDR2 is YYREEE (reference sequence). This CDR3 comprises 13 residues. Using reference TRBV5-4 and TRBJ2-3 for the parts outside the CDR3, the full variable domain is ETGVTQSPTHLIKTRGQQVTLRCSSQSGHNTVSWYQQALGQGPQFIFQYYREEENGRGNFPPRFSGLQFPNYSSELNVNALELDDSALYLCASSLDRVDTQYFGPGTRLTVL.

This rearrangement joins TRBV5-4 to TRBJ2-1, with a possible D match to TRBD1 (5 bases). Trimming took off 4 bases at V and 6 bases at J, with 11 bases between the two ends. From germline, CDR1 is SGHNT and CDR2 YYREEE (reference sequence). The CDR3 has 13 residues. The CDR3 spells CASSLTVGNEQFF. In DNA, the CDR3 is TGTGCCAGCAGCCTGACAGTTGGCAATGAGCAGTTCTTC. The full variable domain, its missing parts supplied by reference TRBV5-4 and TRBJ2-1, is ETGVTQSPTHLIKTRGQQVTLRCSSQSGHNTVSWYQQALGQGPQFIFQYYREEENGRGNFPPRFSGLQFPNYSSELNVNALELDDSALYLCASSLTVGNEQFFGPGTRLTVL.

This sequence joins TRBV5-6 and TRBJ2-1, with 7 positions matching TRBD2. V lost 5 bases to trimming and J lost 12 bases; unmatched junction nucleotides: 11. CDR1 and CDR2 from the germline V gene are SGHDT and YYEEEE. The CDR3 has 13 amino acids. The CDR3 sequence: CASSLAFREVQFF. The CDR3 nucleotides read TGTGCCAGCAGTTTAGCTTTTCGGGAGGTGCAGTTCTTC.

V and J are TRBV6-6 and TRBJ2-7, with 7 bases matching TRBD1. V dropped 4 bases and J dropped 0; count of bases not matched to a gene: 9. The germline V gene encodes CDR1 MNHNY and CDR2 SVGAGI (reference sequence). The CDR3 has 16 amino acids. The CDR3 DNA reads as TGTGCCAGCAGTTCCGCCGGCAGGGGGAGCTCCTACGAGCAGTACGTC. Amino acid sequence: CASSSAGRGSSYEQYV.

The CDR3 protein is CSASGGSYNEQFF. DNA for the CDR3: TGCAGTGCTAGTGGGGGATCCTACAATGAGCAGTTCTTC. The chain carries TRBV20-1 and TRBJ2-1, with D perhaps given as TRBD1 or TRBD2 (5 bases each). The germline CDR1 and CDR2 sequences are DFQATT and SNEGSKA (reference sequence). The ends were cut back, 3 bases at V and 1 base at J, with 7 bases in the middle. The CDR3 covers 13 residues.

The V gene is TRBV18, the J gene TRBJ1-2; tentatively, D is TRBD1 (6 bases). Germline loops: CDR1 KGHSH, CDR2 LQKENI. The CDR3 has 16 residues. The V gene lost 6 bases and the J gene lost 6 bases, with 23 bases spanning the gap. The CDR3 bases are TGTGCCAGCTCGACCCTCCCCGGGGGGCTGATGGATGGCTACACCTTC. Translated: CASSTLPGGLMDGYTF. Filled out from reference TRBV18 and TRBJ1-2, the complete variable domain reads NAGVMQNPRHLVRRRGQEARLRCSPMKGHSHVYWYRQLPEEGLKFMVYLQKENIIDESGMPKERFSAEFPKEGPSILRIQQVVRGDSAAYFCASSTLPGGLMDGYTFGSGTRLTVV.

The rearrangement uses TRBV6-2 or TRBV6-3 and TRBJ2-1; the D is unclear. The CDR3 covers 13 residues. Trimming pared 0 bases from V and 7 bases from J, leaving 7 bases between. Germline loops: CDR1 MNHEY, CDR2 SVGEGT. The CDR3 DNA is TGTGCCAGCAGTTACTCGACCCCAAATGAGCAGTTCTTC. It encodes CASSYSTPNEQFF.

J is TRBJ1-2 and V is TRBV15, with D possibly matching TRBD1 (6 bases). The CDR3 runs to 15 residues. The germline V and J ends were trimmed by 8 bases and 2 bases, with 18 bases remaining between them. Per germline, CDR1 LNHNV and CDR2 YYDKDF (reference sequence). The CDR3 loop reads CATGTQLGANYGYTF. CDR3 nucleotides: TGTGCCACCGGCACTCAATTGGGGGCCAACTATGGCTACACCTTC.

This chain connects TRBV11-2 to TRBJ2-3; 7 positions match TRBD2. Germline CDR1 SGHAT, CDR2 FQNNGV. J was trimmed by 6 bases and V by 1 base; bases with no gene match: 10. This CDR3 contains 16 residues. The DNA for the CDR3 is TGTGCCAGCAGCTTAGTGTCGGGTTCGGGGGGTGATACGCAGTATTTT. Its translation: CASSLVSGSGGDTQYF.

The chain couples TRBV29-1 to TRBJ2-3, with 8 nucleotides matching TRBD1. Unmatched junction bases numbered 10, after V lost 1 base and J lost 4 bases. The germline gives CDR1 SQVTM, CDR2 ANQGSEA. The CDR3 length is 16 residues. CDR3 coding DNA: TGCAGCGTTGAAGGGCCGGGGCAGGGGGCCCCAGATACGCAGTATTTT. Protein: CSVEGPGQGAPDTQYF.

This chain connects TRBV9 to TRBJ1-2; D might be TRBD1 (5 bases). The CDR3 has 15 residues. Trimming removed 4 bases from V and 0 bases from J, with 13 bases in between. Germline CDR1 SGDLS, CDR2 YYNGEE. CDR3 coding DNA: TGTGCCAGCAGCCCCCGGCAGGGATCTAACTATGGCTACACCTTC. Protein product: CASSPRQGSNYGYTF.

The rearrangement links TRBV3-1 (or the pseudogene TRBV3-2) to TRBJ2-1; D remains ambiguous. The V and J ends lost 4 bases and 8 bases respectively, with 12 bases between them. The CDR3 contains 13 residues. CDR1 LGHDT and CDR2 YNNKEL come from the germline V gene (reference sequence). CDR3 DNA sequence: TGTGCCAGCAGCCTATCTCCGCCCGATGAGCAGTTCTTC. It encodes CASSLSPPDEQFF.

This clone was found once. The chain joins TRBV9 to TRBJ2-3; possibly TRBD2 for D (5 bases). The CDR3 runs to 16 residues. With 4 bases removed from V and 6 bases from J, the gap between germline ends came to 21 bases. CDR1 is SGDLS, CDR2 YYNGEE, per germline. CDR3 DNA: TGTGCCAGCAGCCCAATGAGCGGTCACACGGGGGATACGCAGTATTTT. This translates into CASSPMSGHTGDTQYF.

The V gene is TRBV18, the J gene TRBJ1-4; 9 bases map to TRBD1. The CDR3 spans 19 residues. V lost 2 bases, J lost 0 bases, and 10 bases stayed unmatched. CDR1 and CDR2 from the germline V gene are KGHSH and LQKENI. The CDR3 region is CASSPNSDRGPATNEKLFF. Written as DNA, the CDR3 is TGTGCCAGCTCACCAAACTCGGACAGGGGACCTGCAACTAATGAAAAACTGTTTTTT.

The V call is TRBV5-1, the J call TRBJ2-1; D possibly corresponds to TRBD2 (6 bases). With 2 bases removed from V and 16 bases from J, the gap between germline ends came to 16 bases. The CDR3 has 12 residues. CDR1 is SGHRS, CDR2 YFSETQ, per germline. Here the CDR3 reads CASSFHAGLLFF. CDR3 coding DNA: TGCGCCAGCAGCTTCCACGCGGGACTTCTATTCTTC. Full variable domain (remainder filled in from reference TRBV5-1 and TRBJ2-1): KAGVTQTPRYLIKTRGQQVTLSCSPISGHRSVSWYQQTPGQGLQFLFEYFSETQRNKGNFPGRFSGRQFSNSRSEMNVSTLELGDSALYLCASSFHAGLLFFGPGTRLTVL.

The chain joins TRBV12-3 or TRBV12-4 to TRBJ1-2, with D hard to call. This CDR3 is 13 amino acids long. V was trimmed by 6 bases and J by 9 bases, leaving 17 bases between them. CDR3 bases: TGTGCCAGCAGGAGGCGGGGAGTCTCTCGCTACACCTTC. It encodes CASRRRGVSRYTF.